Below are 26 T cell receptor beta chains sequenced from a single sample in a study of CD4 T cells in relation to SARS-CoV-2 and coronaviruses. The data were produced by immunoSEQ multiplex PCR, yet TCRdb's version contains in-frame clones alone and is incomplete. The data show some 60,000 clones, with roughly 94% seen just once and around 0.41% held by the top ten. Sequencing was performed on naive CD4+ T cells from PBMCs. Documented subset: naive CD4+ T cells isolated by negative enrichment. Receptor source: an adult with COVID-19.

The rearrangement links TRBV27 to TRBJ2-5; D unresolved. Looked up from germline, CDR1 is MNHEY and CDR2 is SMNVEV (reference sequence). The CDR3 runs to 14 residues. Trimming pared 0 bases from V and 0 bases from J, leaving 5 bases between. The CDR3 DNA is TGTGCCAGCAGTTTATCTAGGAACCAAGAGACCCAGTACTTC. Its protein product is CASSLSRNQETQYF.

The chain combines TRBV28 with TRBJ2-7; D gene unclear. Trimming left V 6 bases short and J 0 bases short, with 15 bases between. The CDR3 totals 15 residues. Per germline, CDR1 MDHEN and CDR2 SYDVKM. The CDR3 loop reads CASSRRPRSSYEQYF. CDR3 coding DNA: TGTGCCAGCAGCCGCCGACCGAGGAGCTCCTACGAGCAGTACTTC.

This clone was recorded only once. This chain joins TRBV2 and TRBJ2-6; D is unresolved. V lost 6 bases and J 0 bases, leaving 6 bases between the germline ends. CDR3 size: 14 residues. In germline, CDR1 is SNHLY, CDR2 FYNNEI. DNA of the CDR3: TGTGCCAGCAGGGCAGACTCTGGGGCCAACGTCCTGACTTTC. The encoded protein is CASRADSGANVLTF.

The rearrangement uses TRBV6-1 and TRBJ2-7; 10 nucleotides match TRBD1. The CDR3 covers 15 residues. CDR1 MNHNS and CDR2 SASEGT come from the germline V gene. J gave up 5 bases and V 5 bases, and 9 bases lay outside the gene matches. The CDR3 DNA follows: TGTGCCAGCAGTTCCTGGACAGGGGGTACCAACGAGCAGTACTTC. Translation gives CASSSWTGGTNEQYF.

The rearrangement uses TRBV6-4 and TRBJ2-5; TRBD2 agrees at 10 bases. Unmatched junction bases numbered 10, after V lost 0 bases and J lost 3 bases. Germline CDR1 and CDR2: MRHNA and SNTAGT. The CDR3 is 18 residues long. The CDR3 loop reads CASSDSAPGLAVEETQYF. CDR3 in DNA: TGTGCCAGCAGTGACTCGGCACCAGGACTAGCGGTTGAAGAGACCCAGTACTTC.

This clone was seen once. The chain couples TRBV5-1 to TRBJ2-7; the match to TRBD2 covers 9 bases. This CDR3 region has 15 residues. V shed 0 bases, J shed 3 bases, and the junction held 4 bases outside the gene matches. Germline CDR1 SGHRS, CDR2 YFSETQ. CDR3 loop: CASSLGTSENYEQYF. CDR3 sequence (DNA): TGCGCCAGCAGCTTGGGGACTAGCGAGAACTACGAGCAGTACTTC.

The chain is built from TRBV18 and TRBJ1-5; TRBD1 is a possible D gene (5 bases). The germline CDR1 and CDR2 sequences are KGHSH and LQKENI. V dropped 4 bases and J dropped 9 bases, with 16 bases sitting between them. The CDR3 loop spans 14 amino acids. In DNA, the CDR3 is TGTGCCAGCTCACTTACCAGGGAGGACTTGCCCCAGCATTTT. Residues: CASSLTREDLPQHF.

The chain uses TRBV7-9 and TRBJ1-2; D gene ambiguous. CDR3 length: 14 residues. Germline values: CDR1 SEHNR, CDR2 FQNEAQ (reference sequence). Trimming removed 2 bases from V and 0 bases from J, with 7 bases in between. CDR3 sequence: CASSLWAANYGYTF. As DNA, the CDR3 is TGTGCCAGCAGCTTATGGGCAGCTAACTATGGCTACACCTTC.

The chain carries TRBV30 and TRBJ2-5; maybe TRBD1 (6 bases). Germline V gene data show CDR1 as GTSNPN and CDR2 as SVGIG (reference sequence). The V end was cut by 2 bases, the J end by 0 bases, with 16 bases between. The CDR3 spans 16 residues. The CDR3 sequence is CAWSFSSGTNQETQYF. In DNA form, the CDR3 reads TGTGCCTGGAGTTTTAGCTCCGGGACAAACCAAGAGACCCAGTACTTC.

CDR3 loop: CASNEGGAGTDTQYF. The DNA for the CDR3 is TGTGCCAGCAATGAGGGGGGGGCGGGCACAGATACGCAGTATTTT. The chain joins TRBV28 to TRBJ2-3; TRBD2 is a possible D gene (7 bases). Germline CDR1 is MDHEN and CDR2 is SYDVKM. This CDR3 is built from 15 residues. The V and J ends lost 7 bases and 1 base respectively, with 15 bases between them.

This chain uses TRBV6-2 or TRBV6-3 with TRBJ2-3; D remains ambiguous. With 3 bases removed from V and 3 bases from J, the gap between germline ends came to 16 bases. Germline V gene data show CDR1 as MNHEY and CDR2 as SVGEGT. The CDR3 runs to 16 residues. The CDR3 region is CASSYASWYQTDTQYF. The CDR3, as DNA: TGTGCCAGCAGTTATGCTTCGTGGTATCAGACAGATACGCAGTATTTT.

This chain uses TRBV2 with TRBJ1-6; D ambiguous. V gave up 8 bases and J gave up 8 bases, with 22 bases separating them. The CDR3 contains 16 residues. Per the germline V gene, CDR1 is SNHLY and CDR2 is FYNNEI. In nucleotides, the CDR3 is TGTGCCAGCGCTTTACTCCGACGCGTCGCGCATTCACCCCTCCACTTT. Translation gives CASALLRRVAHSPLHF. Supplemented by reference TRBV2 and TRBJ1-6, the full variable domain reads EPEVTQTPSHQVTQMGQEVILRCVPISNHLYFYWYRQILGQKVEFLVSFYNNEISEKSEIFDDQFSVERPDGSNFTLKIRSTKLEDSAMYFCASALLRRVAHSPLHFGNGTRLTVT.

The chain uses TRBV9 and TRBJ2-1; D tentatively fits TRBD1 or TRBD2 (5 bases each). V was cut by 7 bases and J by 7 bases, with 21 bases left in between. CDR3 size: 15 residues. Germline CDR1 SGDLS, CDR2 YYNGEE. CDR3 region: CASQAAETRGNEQFF. As DNA, the CDR3 is TGTGCCAGCCAGGCAGCGGAAACTAGGGGAAATGAGCAGTTCTTC.

This rearrangement joins TRBV7-2 to TRBJ1-4; no definite D call. The V end was cut by 5 bases, the J end by 9 bases, with 13 bases between. The CDR3 length is 13 residues. CDR1 and CDR2 (germline): SGHTA, FQGNSA. CDR3 nucleotides: TGTGCCAGCAGCACCTCCCTCTACCAAAAACTGTTTTTT. Protein sequence: CASSTSLYQKLFF. Full variable domain (missing parts from reference TRBV7-2 and TRBJ1-4): GAGVSQSPSNKVTEKGKDVELRCDPISGHTALYWYRQSLGQGLEFLIYFQGNSAPDKSGLPSDRFSAERTGGSVSTLTIQRTQQEDSAVYLCASSTSLYQKLFFGSGTQLSVL.

The V call is TRBV27, the J call TRBJ2-7; 12 nucleotides agree with TRBD2. The CDR3 totals 14 residues. CDR1 is MNHEY and CDR2 is SMNVEV in the germline V gene (reference sequence). Losses at the gene ends were 6 bases for V and 6 bases for J; bases not matched to a gene: 6. The DNA for the CDR3 is TGTGCCAGCAGCGGACTAGCGGGAAAAGGCGAGCAGTACTTC. Protein product: CASSGLAGKGEQYF.

V is TRBV10-3 and J is TRBJ2-3; D gene ambiguous. The V gene's germline CDR1 is ENHRY and CDR2 SYGVKD. The CDR3 loop spans 13 amino acids. Deletions cut 6 bases from V and 3 bases from J, with 10 bases between. The CDR3 spells CAIRSDQTDTQYF. DNA for the CDR3: TGTGCCATCAGAAGCGACCAAACAGATACGCAGTATTTT.

This clone was counted between two and nine times. The genes are TRBV3-1 (or the pseudogene TRBV3-2) and TRBJ1-1, with TRBD1 matching over 7 bases. Germline V gives CDR1 LGHDT, CDR2 YNNKEL (reference sequence). V was clipped by 6 bases and J by 2 bases; unmatched bases: 6. CDR3 length equals 14 residues. Written as DNA, the CDR3 is TGTGCCAGCAGTCAACAGGGGTTAAACACTGAAGCTTTCTTT. Protein: CASSQQGLNTEAFF.

This clone showed up just once. The chain is built from TRBV28 and TRBJ2-1; maybe TRBD1 (5 bases). This CDR3 comprises 15 residues. Germline CDR1 reads MDHEN; CDR2 reads SYDVKM. V was cut by 7 bases and J by 4 bases, with 17 bases left in between. The CDR3 loop is CASNLGQGTYNEQFF. DNA of the CDR3: TGTGCCAGCAACCTTGGGCAGGGAACTTACAATGAGCAGTTCTTC.

This sequence joins TRBV10-3 and TRBJ2-5; tentative D call: TRBD1 (5 bases). V lost 3 bases, J lost 4 bases, and 6 bases lay in between. The V gene's germline CDR1 is ENHRY and CDR2 SYGVKD. The CDR3 totals 12 residues. CDR3 bases: TGTGCCATCAGTGAAGGGGTAGAGACCCAGTACTTC. It specifies CAISEGVETQYF.

The chain joins TRBV28 to TRBJ2-7; TRBD2 is a possible D gene (5 bases). The CDR3 runs to 15 residues. V lost 4 bases and J lost 6, with 19 bases in between. Germline values: CDR1 MDHEN, CDR2 SYDVKM. The CDR3 reads CASSSLWSGGGEQYF. DNA for the CDR3: TGTGCCAGCAGTTCCCTGTGGTCCGGAGGCGGCGAGCAGTACTTC.

The chain uses TRBV23-1 and TRBJ1-2; D is uncertain. TRBV23-1 is reported as an ORF; its role is uncertain. V gave up 4 bases and J gave up 0 bases, with 9 bases separating them. The CDR3 totals 14 residues. CDR3: CASSPPGTNYGYTF. Here the CDR3 DNA reads TGCGCCAGCAGTCCCCCGGGTACTAACTATGGCTACACCTTC.

This clone came up once. The rearrangement joins TRBV11-2 to TRBJ2-7; D perhaps matches TRBD2 (5 bases). The germline gives CDR1 SGHAT, CDR2 FQNNGV. The CDR3 covers 15 residues. V was cut by 0 bases and J by 2 bases, with 11 bases left in between. CDR3: CASSLETGWTYEQYF. The CDR3 coding sequence is TGTGCCAGCAGCTTAGAGACGGGATGGACCTACGAGCAGTACTTC.

The V call is TRBV9, the J call TRBJ1-2, with D possibly being TRBD1 (5 bases). The CDR3 length is 13 residues. Germline V CDR1 and CDR2: SGDLS, YYNGEE. The V gene lost 2 bases and the J gene lost 7 bases, with 12 bases spanning the gap. CDR3 protein: CASSVQGDGGYTF. The CDR3 region has the DNA TGTGCCAGCAGCGTTCAGGGTGACGGTGGCTACACCTTC.

V usage is TRBV9 and J usage is TRBJ2-7; 10 bases agree with TRBD2. J gave up 2 bases and V 3 bases, and 2 bases lay outside the gene matches. Germline CDR1 reads SGDLS; CDR2 reads YYNGEE. CDR3 length: 14 residues. The CDR3 DNA follows: TGTGCCAGCAGCGAAGCGGGAGGGGCCTACGAGCAGTACTTC. It translates to CASSEAGGAYEQYF.

The chain joins TRBV6-1 to TRBJ2-7; TRBD2 matches 8 bases. V shed 2 bases, J shed 0 bases, and the junction held 6 bases outside the gene matches. Germline V gene lookup returns CDR1 MNHNS and CDR2 SASEGT. CDR3 size: 16 residues. The CDR3 region has the DNA TGTGCCAGCAGTGAAATCAGCGGGAGACCCTCCTACGAGCAGTACTTC. Protein product: CASSEISGRPSYEQYF.

This sequence joins TRBV5-1 and TRBJ1-2; D gene ambiguous. The V gene's germline CDR1 is SGHRS and CDR2 YFSETQ. The CDR3 covers 12 residues. V dropped 4 bases and J dropped 7 bases, with 11 bases sitting between them. The CDR3 protein is CASSPQSGGYTF. The DNA of the CDR3 is TGCGCCAGCAGCCCCCAAAGCGGTGGCTACACCTTC.